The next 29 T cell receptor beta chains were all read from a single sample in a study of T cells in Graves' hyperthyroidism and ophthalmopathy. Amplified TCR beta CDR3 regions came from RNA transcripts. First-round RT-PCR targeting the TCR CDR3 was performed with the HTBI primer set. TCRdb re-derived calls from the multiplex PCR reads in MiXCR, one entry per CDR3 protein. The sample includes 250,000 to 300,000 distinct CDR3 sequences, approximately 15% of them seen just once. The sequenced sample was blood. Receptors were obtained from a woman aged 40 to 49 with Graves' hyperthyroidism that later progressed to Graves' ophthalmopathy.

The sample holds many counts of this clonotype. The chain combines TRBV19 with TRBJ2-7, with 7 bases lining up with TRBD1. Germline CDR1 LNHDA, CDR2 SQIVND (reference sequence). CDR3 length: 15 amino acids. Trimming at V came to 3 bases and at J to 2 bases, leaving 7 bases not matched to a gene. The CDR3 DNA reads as TGTGCCAGTAGTATGGACAGGAGAGGAGCCTACGAGCAGTACTTC. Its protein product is CASSMDRRGAYEQYF.

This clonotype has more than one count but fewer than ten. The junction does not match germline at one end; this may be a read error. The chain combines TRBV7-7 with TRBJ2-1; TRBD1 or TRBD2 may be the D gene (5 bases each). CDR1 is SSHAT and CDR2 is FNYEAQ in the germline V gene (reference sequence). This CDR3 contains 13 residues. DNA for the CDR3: TGTGCTAGCAGCCCGGGGCCCTTCAATGAGCAGTTCTTC. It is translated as CASSPGPFNEQFF. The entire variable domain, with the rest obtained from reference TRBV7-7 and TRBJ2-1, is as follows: GAGVSQSPRYKVTKRGQDVTLRCDPISSHATLYWYQQALGQGPEFLTYFNYEAQPDKSGLPSDRFSAERPEGSISTLTIQRTEQRDSAMYRCASSPGPFNEQFFGPGTRLTVL.

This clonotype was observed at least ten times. The CDR3 sequence is CASGLTTGALARNTQYF. DNA for the CDR3: TGTGCTAGTGGTTTGACGACAGGCGCCCTGGCCAGAAATACGCAGTATTTT. The chain has TRBV12-5 and TRBJ2-3, with D possibly TRBD1 on 6 matching bases. Germline lookup yields CDR1 LGHNT and CDR2 FRNRAP. V was cut by 2 bases and J by 7 bases, with 22 bases left in between. The CDR3 loop spans 17 amino acids.

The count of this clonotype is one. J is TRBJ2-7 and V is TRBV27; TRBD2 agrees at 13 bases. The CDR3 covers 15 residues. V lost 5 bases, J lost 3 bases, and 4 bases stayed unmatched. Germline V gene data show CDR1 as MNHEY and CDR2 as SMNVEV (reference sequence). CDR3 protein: CASSLRTSGGYEQYF. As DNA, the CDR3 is TGTGCCAGCAGTCTCCGGACTAGCGGGGGCTACGAGCAGTACTTC.

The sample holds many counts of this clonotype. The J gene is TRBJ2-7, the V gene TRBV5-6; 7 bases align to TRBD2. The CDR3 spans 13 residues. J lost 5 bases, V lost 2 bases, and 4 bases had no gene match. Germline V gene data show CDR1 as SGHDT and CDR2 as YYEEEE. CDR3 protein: CASSFGLGHEQYF. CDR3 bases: TGTGCCAGCAGCTTTGGACTAGGGCACGAGCAGTACTTC.

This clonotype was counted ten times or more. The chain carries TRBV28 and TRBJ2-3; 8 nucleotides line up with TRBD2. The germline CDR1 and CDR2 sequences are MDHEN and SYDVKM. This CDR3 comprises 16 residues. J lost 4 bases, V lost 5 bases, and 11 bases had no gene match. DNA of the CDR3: TGTGCCAGCAGTCCCCGAGGATCCGGGAGGGCAGATACGCAGTATTTT. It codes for CASSPRGSGRADTQYF. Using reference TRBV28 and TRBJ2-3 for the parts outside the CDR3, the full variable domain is DVKVTQSSRYLVKRTGEKVFLECVQDMDHENMFWYRQDPGLGLRLIYFSYDVKMKEKGDIPEGYSVSREKKERFSLILESASTNQTSMYLCASSPRGSGRADTQYFGPGTRLTVL.

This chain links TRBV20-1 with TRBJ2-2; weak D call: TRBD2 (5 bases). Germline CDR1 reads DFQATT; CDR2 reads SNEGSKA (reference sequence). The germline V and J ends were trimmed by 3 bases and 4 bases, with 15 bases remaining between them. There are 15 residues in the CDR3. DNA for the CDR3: TGCAGTGCTAGCCCTTCGGGCGCGGGCACCGGGGAGCTGTTTTTT. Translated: CSASPSGAGTGELFF.

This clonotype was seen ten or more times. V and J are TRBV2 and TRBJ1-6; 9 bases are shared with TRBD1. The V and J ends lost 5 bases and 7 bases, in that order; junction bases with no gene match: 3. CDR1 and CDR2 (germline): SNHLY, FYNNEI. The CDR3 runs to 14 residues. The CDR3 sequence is CASSRTGANSPLHF. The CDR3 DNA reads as TGTGCCAGCAGTCGGACAGGGGCGAATTCACCCCTCCACTTT. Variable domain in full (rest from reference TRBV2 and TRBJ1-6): EPEVTQTPSHQVTQMGQEVILRCVPISNHLYFYWYRQILGQKVEFLVSFYNNEISEKSEIFDDQFSVERPDGSNFTLKIRSTKLEDSAMYFCASSRTGANSPLHFGNGTRLTVT.

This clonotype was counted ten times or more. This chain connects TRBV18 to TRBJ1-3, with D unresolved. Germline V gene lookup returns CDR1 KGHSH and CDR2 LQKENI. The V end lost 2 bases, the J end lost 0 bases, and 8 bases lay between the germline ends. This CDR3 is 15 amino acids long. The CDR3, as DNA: TGTGCCAGCTCACCAGTCGGAATCTCTGGAAACACCATATATTTT. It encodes CASSPVGISGNTIYF.

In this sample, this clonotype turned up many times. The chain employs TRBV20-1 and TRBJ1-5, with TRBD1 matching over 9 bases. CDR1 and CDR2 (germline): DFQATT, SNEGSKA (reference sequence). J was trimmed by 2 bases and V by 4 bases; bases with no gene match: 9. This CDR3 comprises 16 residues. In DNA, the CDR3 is TGCAGTGCTAACCCCCTGGACAGGGGACGCAATCAGCCCCAGCATTTT. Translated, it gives CSANPLDRGRNQPQHF.

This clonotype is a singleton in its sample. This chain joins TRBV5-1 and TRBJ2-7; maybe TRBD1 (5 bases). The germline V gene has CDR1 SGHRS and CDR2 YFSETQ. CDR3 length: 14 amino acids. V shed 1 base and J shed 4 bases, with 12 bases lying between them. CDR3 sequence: CASSLTGDGYEQYF. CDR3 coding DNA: TGCGCCAGCAGCTTGACAGGAGACGGGTACGAGCAGTACTTC.

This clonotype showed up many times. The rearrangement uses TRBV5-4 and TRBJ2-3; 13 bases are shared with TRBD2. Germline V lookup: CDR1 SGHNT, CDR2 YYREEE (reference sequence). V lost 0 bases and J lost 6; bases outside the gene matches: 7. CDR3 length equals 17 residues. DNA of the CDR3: TGTGCCAGCAGCTTGGACGGGGGACTAGCGGGACCCGATACGCAGTATTTT. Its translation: CASSLDGGLAGPDTQYF.

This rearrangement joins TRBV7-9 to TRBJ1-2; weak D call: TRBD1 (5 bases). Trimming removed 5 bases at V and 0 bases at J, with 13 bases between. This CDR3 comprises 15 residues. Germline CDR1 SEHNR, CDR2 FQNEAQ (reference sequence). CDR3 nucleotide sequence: TGTGCCAGCAGCCCCGTCAGGGCCTCTAACTATGGCTACACCTTC. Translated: CASSPVRASNYGYTF.

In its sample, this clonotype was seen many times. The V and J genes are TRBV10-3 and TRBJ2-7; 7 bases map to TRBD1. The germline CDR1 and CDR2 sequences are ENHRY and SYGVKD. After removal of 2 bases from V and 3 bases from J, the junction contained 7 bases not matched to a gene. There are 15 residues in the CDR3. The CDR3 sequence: CAISEPRDRVYEQYF. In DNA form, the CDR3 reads TGTGCCATCAGTGAGCCCCGAGACAGGGTCTACGAGCAGTACTTC.

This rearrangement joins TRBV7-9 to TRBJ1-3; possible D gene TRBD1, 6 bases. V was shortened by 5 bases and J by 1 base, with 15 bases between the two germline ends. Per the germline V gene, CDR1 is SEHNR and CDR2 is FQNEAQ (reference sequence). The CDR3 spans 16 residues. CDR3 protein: CASSRTDRTSGNTIYF. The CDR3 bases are TGTGCCAGCAGCAGAACGGACAGAACTTCTGGAAACACCATATATTTT.

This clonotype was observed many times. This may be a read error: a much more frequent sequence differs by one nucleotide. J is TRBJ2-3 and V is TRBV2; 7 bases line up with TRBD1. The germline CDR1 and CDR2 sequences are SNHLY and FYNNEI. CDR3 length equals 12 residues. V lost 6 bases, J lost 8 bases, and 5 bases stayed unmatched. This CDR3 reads CASRLTGVTQYF. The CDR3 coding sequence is TGTGCCAGCAGACTCACAGGGGTTACGCAGTATTTT.

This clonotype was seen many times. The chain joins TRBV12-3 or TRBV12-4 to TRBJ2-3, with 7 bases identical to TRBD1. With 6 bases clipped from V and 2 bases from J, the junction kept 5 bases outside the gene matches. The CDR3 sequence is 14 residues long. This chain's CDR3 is CASSGTVYTDTQYF. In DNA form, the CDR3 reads TGTGCCAGCAGCGGGACAGTTTACACAGATACGCAGTATTTT.

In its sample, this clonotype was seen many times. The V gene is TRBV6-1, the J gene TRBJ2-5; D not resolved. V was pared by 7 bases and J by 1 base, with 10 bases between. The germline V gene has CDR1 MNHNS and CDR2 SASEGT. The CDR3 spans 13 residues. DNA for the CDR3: TGTGCCAGCAACAAATTAGGCCAAGAGACCCAGTACTTC. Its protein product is CASNKLGQETQYF.

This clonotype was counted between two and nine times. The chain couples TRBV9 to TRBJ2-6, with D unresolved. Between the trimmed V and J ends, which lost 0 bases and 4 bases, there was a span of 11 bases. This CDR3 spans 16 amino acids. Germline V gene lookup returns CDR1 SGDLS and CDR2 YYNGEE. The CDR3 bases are TGTGCCAGCAGCGTAGATCGCATGGGAGGGGCCAACGTCCTGACTTTC. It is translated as CASSVDRMGGANVLTF.

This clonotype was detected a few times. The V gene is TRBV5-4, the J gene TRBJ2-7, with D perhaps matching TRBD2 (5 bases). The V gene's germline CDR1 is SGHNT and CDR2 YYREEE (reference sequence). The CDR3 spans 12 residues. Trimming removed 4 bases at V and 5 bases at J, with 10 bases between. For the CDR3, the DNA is TGTGCCAGCAGCCCTGCGGAGGACGAGCAGTACTTC. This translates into CASSPAEDEQYF.

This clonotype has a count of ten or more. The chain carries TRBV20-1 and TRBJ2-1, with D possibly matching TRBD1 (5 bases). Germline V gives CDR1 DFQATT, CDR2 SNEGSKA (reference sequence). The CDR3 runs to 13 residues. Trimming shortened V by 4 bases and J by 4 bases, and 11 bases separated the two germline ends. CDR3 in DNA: TGCAGTGCTACAGGGCGGCTATACAATGAGCAGTTCTTC. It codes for CSATGRLYNEQFF.

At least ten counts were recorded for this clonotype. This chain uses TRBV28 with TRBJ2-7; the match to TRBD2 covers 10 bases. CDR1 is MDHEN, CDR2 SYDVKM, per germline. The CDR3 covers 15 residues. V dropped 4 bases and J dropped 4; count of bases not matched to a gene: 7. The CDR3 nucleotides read TGTGCCAGCAGTTCAGCGGGAGGGCCGGGTTACGAGCAGTACTTC. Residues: CASSSAGGPGYEQYF.

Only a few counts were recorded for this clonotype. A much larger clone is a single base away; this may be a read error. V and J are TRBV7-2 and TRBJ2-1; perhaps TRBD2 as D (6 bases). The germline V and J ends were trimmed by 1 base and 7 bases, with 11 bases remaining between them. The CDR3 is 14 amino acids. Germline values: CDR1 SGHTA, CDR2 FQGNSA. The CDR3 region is CTSSLVREMNEQFF. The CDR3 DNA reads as TGTACCAGCAGCTTAGTTCGGGAGATGAATGAGCAGTTCTTC.

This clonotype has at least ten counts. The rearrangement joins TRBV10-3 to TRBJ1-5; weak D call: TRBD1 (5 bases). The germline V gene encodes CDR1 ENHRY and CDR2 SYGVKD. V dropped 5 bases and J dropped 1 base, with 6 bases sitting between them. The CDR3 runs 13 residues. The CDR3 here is CAISRQSNQPQHF. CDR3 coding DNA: TGTGCCATCAGTCGACAGAGCAATCAGCCCCAGCATTTT.

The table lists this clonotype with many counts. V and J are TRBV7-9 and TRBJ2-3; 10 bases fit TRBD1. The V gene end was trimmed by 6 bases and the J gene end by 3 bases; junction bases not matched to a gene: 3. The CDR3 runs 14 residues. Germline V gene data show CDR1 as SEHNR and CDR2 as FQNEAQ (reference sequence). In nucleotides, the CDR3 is TGTGCCAGCAGTGACAGGGGGCCAACAGATACGCAGTATTTT. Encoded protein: CASSDRGPTDTQYF.

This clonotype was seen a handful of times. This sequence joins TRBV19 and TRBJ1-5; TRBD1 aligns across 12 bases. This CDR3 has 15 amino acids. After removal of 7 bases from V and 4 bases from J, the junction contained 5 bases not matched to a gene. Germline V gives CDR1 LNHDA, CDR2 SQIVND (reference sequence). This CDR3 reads CASNRGQGANQPQHF. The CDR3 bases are TGTGCCAGTAATAGGGGACAGGGGGCTAATCAGCCCCAGCATTTT.

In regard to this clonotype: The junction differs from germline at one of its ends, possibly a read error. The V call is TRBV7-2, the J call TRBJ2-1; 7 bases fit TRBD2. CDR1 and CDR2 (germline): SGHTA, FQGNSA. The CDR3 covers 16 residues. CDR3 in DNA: TGTGCCAGCAGCTTGGGCGGGGGAGGGAACTACAATGATCAGTGCTTC. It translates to CASSLGGGGNYNDQCF.

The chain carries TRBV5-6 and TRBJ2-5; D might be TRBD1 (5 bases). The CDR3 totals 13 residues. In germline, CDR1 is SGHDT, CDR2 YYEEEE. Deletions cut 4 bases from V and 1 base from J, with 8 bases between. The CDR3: CASSRTLQETQYF. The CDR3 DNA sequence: TGTGCCAGCAGCCGGACACTCCAAGAGACCCAGTACTTC.

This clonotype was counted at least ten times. The CDR3 nucleotides are TGTGCTAGTGGTTTGGGGGACAGTCGCACCGGGGAGCTGTTTTTT. Protein sequence: CASGLGDSRTGELFF. This chain uses TRBV12-5 with TRBJ2-2, with 7 bases matching TRBD1. The CDR3 runs to 15 residues. Per the germline V gene, CDR1 is LGHNT and CDR2 is FRNRAP. J was trimmed by 4 bases and V by 1 base; bases with no gene match: 3.